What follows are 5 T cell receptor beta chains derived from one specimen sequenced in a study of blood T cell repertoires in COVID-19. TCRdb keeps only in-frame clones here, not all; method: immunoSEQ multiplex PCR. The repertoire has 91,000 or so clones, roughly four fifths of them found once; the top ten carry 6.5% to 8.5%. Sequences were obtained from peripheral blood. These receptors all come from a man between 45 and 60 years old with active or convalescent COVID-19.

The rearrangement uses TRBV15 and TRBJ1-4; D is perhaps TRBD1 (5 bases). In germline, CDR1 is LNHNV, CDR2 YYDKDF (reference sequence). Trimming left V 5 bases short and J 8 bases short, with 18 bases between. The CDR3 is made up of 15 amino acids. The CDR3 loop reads CATSEKVQGREKLFF. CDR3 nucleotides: TGTGCCACCAGCGAGAAGGTCCAGGGTAGGGAAAAACTGTTTTTT.

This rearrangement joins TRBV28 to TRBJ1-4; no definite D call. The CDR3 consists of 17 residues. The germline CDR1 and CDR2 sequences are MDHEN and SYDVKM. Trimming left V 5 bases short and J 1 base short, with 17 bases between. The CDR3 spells CASSLPGSRGTNEKLFF. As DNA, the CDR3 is TGTGCCAGCAGTCTCCCCGGCTCCCGGGGAACTAATGAAAAACTGTTTTTT.

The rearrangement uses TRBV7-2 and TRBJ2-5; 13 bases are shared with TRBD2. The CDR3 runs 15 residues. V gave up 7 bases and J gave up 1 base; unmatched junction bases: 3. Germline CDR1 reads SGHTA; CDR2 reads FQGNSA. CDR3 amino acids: CASIGLAGAQETQYF. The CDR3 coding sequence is TGTGCCAGCATTGGACTAGCGGGGGCCCAAGAGACCCAGTACTTC.

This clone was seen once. CDR3: CASSRDRDSDGYTF. In nucleotides, the CDR3 is TGTGCCAGCAGCCGGGACAGGGATTCAGATGGCTACACCTTC. The J gene is TRBJ1-2, the V gene TRBV6-6; 9 nucleotides line up with TRBD1. CDR3 length: 14 amino acids. From germline, CDR1 is MNHNY and CDR2 SVGAGI (reference sequence). J lost 6 bases, V lost 6 bases, and 8 bases had no gene match.

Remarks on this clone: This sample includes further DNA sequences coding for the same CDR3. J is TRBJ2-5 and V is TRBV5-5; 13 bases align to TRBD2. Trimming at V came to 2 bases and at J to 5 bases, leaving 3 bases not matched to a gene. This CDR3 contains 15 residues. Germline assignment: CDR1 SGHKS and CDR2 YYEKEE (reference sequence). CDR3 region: CASSLLAGGRETQYF. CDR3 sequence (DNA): TGTGCCAGCAGCTTACTAGCGGGGGGGCGCGAGACCCAGTACTTC.